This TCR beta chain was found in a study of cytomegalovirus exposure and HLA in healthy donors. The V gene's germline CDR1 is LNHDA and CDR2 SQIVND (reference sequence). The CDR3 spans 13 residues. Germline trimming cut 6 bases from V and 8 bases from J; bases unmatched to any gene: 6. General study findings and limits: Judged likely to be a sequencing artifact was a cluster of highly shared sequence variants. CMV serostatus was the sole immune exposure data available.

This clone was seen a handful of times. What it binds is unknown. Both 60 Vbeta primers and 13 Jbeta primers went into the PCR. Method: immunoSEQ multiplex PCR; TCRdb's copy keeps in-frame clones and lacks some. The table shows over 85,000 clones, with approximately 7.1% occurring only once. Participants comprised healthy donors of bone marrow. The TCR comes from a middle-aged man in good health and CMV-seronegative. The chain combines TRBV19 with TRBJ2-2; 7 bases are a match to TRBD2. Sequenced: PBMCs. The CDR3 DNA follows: TGTGCCAGTAGCCCGCGGGAGACTGGGGAGCTGTTTTTT. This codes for CASSPRETGELFF. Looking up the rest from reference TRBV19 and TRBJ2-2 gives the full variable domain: DGGITQSPKYLFRKEGQNVTLSCEQNLNHDAMYWYRQDPGQGLRLIYYSQIVNDFQKGDIAEGYSVSREKKESFPLTVTSAQKNPTAFYLCASSPRETGELFFGEGSRLTVL.